At least ten counts were recorded for the clone carrying this TCR beta chain. One end of the junction fails to match germline, which may point to a read error. Germline V gene sequence: CDR1 SGHTA, CDR2 FQGNSA. The CDR3 contains 14 residues. This record comes from a study of human T cells and chemical hapten exposure. Unique molecular identifiers were affixed to discrete cDNA molecules within the library. MiXCR, run by TCRdb on the RACE reads, gives a single entry per CDR3 protein. The table records tens of thousands of distinct CDR3 sequences, approximately 9.1% of them present only once. Documented time point: patch test 1, 2 weeks after DPC sensitization. Sample treatment: therapeutic diphenylcyclopropenone sensitization with weekly scalp DPC. Blood draws came before every patch-test application.

The source of this sequence is a woman aged 45-59 years with alopecia areata. Some clones in this sample may be carry-over from other donors' samples. The genes are TRBV7-2 and TRBJ2-7; the D call may be TRBD1 or TRBD2 (5 bases each). Specimen: whole blood, collected in connection with sensitization to the hapten diphenylcyclopropenone (DPC). The CDR3 here is CASSLSRGSSEQYF. The CDR3 nucleotides are TGTGCCAGCAGCTTGTCCCGGGGCTCCTCCGAGCAGTACTTC.